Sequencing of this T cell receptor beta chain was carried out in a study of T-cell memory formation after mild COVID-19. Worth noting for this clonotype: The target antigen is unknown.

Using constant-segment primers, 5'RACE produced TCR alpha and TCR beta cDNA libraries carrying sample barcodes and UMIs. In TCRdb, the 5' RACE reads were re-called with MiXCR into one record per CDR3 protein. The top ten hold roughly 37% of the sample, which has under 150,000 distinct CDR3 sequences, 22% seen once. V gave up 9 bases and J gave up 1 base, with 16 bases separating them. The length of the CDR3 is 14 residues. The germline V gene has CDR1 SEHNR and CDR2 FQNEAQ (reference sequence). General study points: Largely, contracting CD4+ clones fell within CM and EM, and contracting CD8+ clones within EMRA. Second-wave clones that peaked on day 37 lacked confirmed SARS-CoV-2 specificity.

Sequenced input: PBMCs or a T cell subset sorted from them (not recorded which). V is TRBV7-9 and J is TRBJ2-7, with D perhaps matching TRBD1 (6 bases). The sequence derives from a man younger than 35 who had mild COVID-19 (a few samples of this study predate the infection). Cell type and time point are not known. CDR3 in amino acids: CASQGGGPSYEQYF. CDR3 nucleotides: TGTGCCAGTCAGGGTGGGGGCCCTTCCTACGAGCAGTACTTC.